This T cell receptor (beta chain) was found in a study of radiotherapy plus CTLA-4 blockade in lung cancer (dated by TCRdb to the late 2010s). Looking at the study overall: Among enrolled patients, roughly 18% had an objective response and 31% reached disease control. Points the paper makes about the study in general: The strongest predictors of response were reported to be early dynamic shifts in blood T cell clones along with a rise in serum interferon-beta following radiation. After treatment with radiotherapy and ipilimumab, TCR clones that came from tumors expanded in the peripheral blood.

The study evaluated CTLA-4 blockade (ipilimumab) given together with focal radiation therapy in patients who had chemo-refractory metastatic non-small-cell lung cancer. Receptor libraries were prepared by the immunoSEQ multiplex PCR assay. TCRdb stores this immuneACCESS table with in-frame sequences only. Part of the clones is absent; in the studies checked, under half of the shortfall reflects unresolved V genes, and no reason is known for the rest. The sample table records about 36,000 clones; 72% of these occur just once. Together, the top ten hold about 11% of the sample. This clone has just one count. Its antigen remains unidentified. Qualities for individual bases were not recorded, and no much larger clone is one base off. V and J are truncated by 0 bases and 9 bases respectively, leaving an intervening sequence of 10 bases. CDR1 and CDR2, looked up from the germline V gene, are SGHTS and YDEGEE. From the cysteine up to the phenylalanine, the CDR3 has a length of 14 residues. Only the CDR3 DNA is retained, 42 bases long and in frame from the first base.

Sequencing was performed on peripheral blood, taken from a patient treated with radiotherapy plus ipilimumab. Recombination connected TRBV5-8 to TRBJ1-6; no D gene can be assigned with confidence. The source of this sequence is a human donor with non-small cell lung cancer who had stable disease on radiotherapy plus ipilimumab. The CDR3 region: CASSLGLERSPLHF. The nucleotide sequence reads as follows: TGTGCCAGCAGCTTGGGATTAGAACGTTCACCCCTCCACTTT.